Presented here are 16 T cell receptor beta chains from one specimen sequenced in a study of T cell responses to AZD1222 COVID-19 vaccine. Method: immunoSEQ multiplex PCR; TCRdb's copy keeps in-frame clones and lacks some. The data show tens of thousands of clones, 84% seen once. The material was peripheral blood, obtained on day 0 of AZD1222 vaccination. The source is an adult in good health.

This chain uses TRBV19 with TRBJ1-1; no clear D gene. Germline V gene sequence: CDR1 LNHDA, CDR2 SQIVND (reference sequence). Trimming cost V 4 bases and J 3 bases, with 9 bases left between them. The CDR3 is 13 residues long. The CDR3: CASSNLVDTEAFF. The CDR3 coding sequence is TGTGCCAGTAGTAATCTGGTGGACACTGAAGCTTTCTTT.

The chain links TRBV19 to TRBJ2-5; TRBD2 is a possible D gene (6 bases). V was trimmed by 1 base and J by 1 base, leaving 7 bases between them. Germline CDR1 LNHDA, CDR2 SQIVND (reference sequence). The CDR3 covers 14 residues. Here the CDR3 DNA reads TGTGCCAGTAGTATAGCGGGGGTCCAAGAGACCCAGTACTTC. Protein product: CASSIAGVQETQYF. Using reference TRBV19 and TRBJ2-5 for the parts outside the CDR3, the full variable domain is DGGITQSPKYLFRKEGQNVTLSCEQNLNHDAMYWYRQDPGQGLRLIYYSQIVNDFQKGDIAEGYSVSREKKESFPLTVTSAQKNPTAFYLCASSIAGVQETQYFGPGTRLLVL.

In nucleotides, the CDR3 is TGTGCCAGCAGCCCGGGGTTAGGGGGCCTCTACGAGCAGTACTTC. This codes for CASSPGLGGLYEQYF. The rearrangement joins TRBV3-1 (or the pseudogene TRBV3-2) to TRBJ2-7, with 7 bases fitting TRBD1. Germline CDR1 is LGHDT and CDR2 is YNNKEL (reference sequence). The CDR3 is 15 amino acids. J was trimmed by 3 bases and V by 4 bases; bases with no gene match: 9.

Only a few counts were recorded for this clone. This chain connects TRBV27 to TRBJ1-5, with TRBD1 as a possible D gene (6 bases). Germline CDR1 and CDR2: MNHEY and SMNVEV (reference sequence). The CDR3 is made up of 15 amino acids. Trimming cost V 5 bases and J 11 bases, with 22 bases left between them. The CDR3 loop is CASSPGHARAEAQHF. DNA for the CDR3: TGTGCCAGCAGTCCGGGACATGCAAGGGCTGAAGCCCAGCATTTT.

The V gene is TRBV4-3, the J gene TRBJ1-4; D remains ambiguous. The CDR3 has 13 residues. Trimming took 0 bases from V and 8 from J, leaving 7 bases between them. Germline lookup yields CDR1 LGHNA and CDR2 YSLEER. The CDR3 here is CASSQEGQEKLFF. In DNA form, the CDR3 reads TGCGCCAGCAGCCAAGAAGGTCAAGAAAAACTGTTTTTT.

The rearrangement uses TRBV6-5 and TRBJ2-1, with D perhaps matching TRBD2 (6 bases). Trimming removed 3 bases from V and 8 bases from J, with 14 bases in between. Germline V gives CDR1 MNHEY, CDR2 SVGAGI. CDR3 length: 14 amino acids. CDR3 region: CASSYRTEGDEQFF. Here the CDR3 DNA reads TGTGCCAGCAGTTATCGGACGGAGGGTGATGAGCAGTTCTTC.

This clone was seen more than once but under ten times. The chain has TRBV6-4 and TRBJ2-3; no clear D gene. Trimming took 3 bases from V and 2 from J, leaving 12 bases between them. This CDR3 has 15 residues. Germline CDR1 is MRHNA and CDR2 is SNTAGT. This chain's CDR3 is CASSESVGSTDTQYF. The CDR3 DNA follows: TGTGCCAGCAGTGAGAGTGTGGGTTCCACAGATACGCAGTATTTT.

The gene calls are TRBV27 and TRBJ2-2; 8 positions match TRBD1. The CDR3 consists of 16 residues. The germline CDR1 and CDR2 sequences are MNHEY and SMNVEV (reference sequence). After removal of 5 bases from V and 9 bases from J, the junction contained 14 bases not matched to a gene. CDR3 sequence: CASSLRRTGYPWELFF. The CDR3 DNA sequence: TGTGCCAGCAGTCTTCGACGGACAGGGTACCCGTGGGAGCTGTTTTTT.

CDR3 DNA: TGTGCCAGCAGTGACTCGAACGGCTGGCGCGCCACGTGGGGCAATCAGCCCCAGCATTTT. It codes for CASSDSNGWRATWGNQPQHF. The rearrangement joins TRBV6-4 to TRBJ1-5; no clear D gene. The CDR3 is made up of 20 amino acids. Trimming cost V 0 bases and J 2 bases, with 23 bases left between them. Germline CDR1 MRHNA, CDR2 SNTAGT.

This clone has more than one count but fewer than ten. The V call is TRBV2, the J call TRBJ1-2, with D uncertain. The CDR3 contains 14 residues. Germline assignment: CDR1 SNHLY and CDR2 FYNNEI. Trimming shortened V by 4 bases and J by 4 bases, and 13 bases separated the two germline ends. The CDR3 here is CASSVGQAIYGYTF. CDR3 sequence (DNA): TGTGCCAGCAGTGTCGGGCAGGCGATCTATGGCTACACCTTC.

This chain uses TRBV5-1 with TRBJ1-3; unclear D gene. V gave up 4 bases and J gave up 1 base, with 12 bases separating them. The CDR3 runs to 15 residues. CDR1 and CDR2 from the germline V gene are SGHRS and YFSETQ. CDR3 loop: CASSPRESSGNTIYF. The CDR3 DNA is TGCGCCAGCAGCCCCCGGGAGTCATCTGGAAACACCATATATTTT.

The rearrangement joins TRBV2 to TRBJ2-5; maybe TRBD2 (5 bases). Trimming cost V 7 bases and J 4 bases, with 22 bases left between them. The CDR3 runs to 16 residues. Germline lookup yields CDR1 SNHLY and CDR2 FYNNEI. In DNA, the CDR3 is TGTGCCAGCATCGGAAATGGGTTGTTTCGGGGAGAGACCCAGTACTTC. It yields the protein CASIGNGLFRGETQYF.

The CDR3 region has the DNA TGTGCCAGCAGCTTAGACAGTGGATCCTACGAGCAGTACTTC. It is translated as CASSLDSGSYEQYF. The rearrangement uses TRBV11-2 and TRBJ2-7; no reliable D call. The CDR3 is made up of 14 amino acids. Germline V lookup: CDR1 SGHAT, CDR2 FQNNGV. Between the trimmed V and J ends, which lost 0 bases and 1 base, there was a span of 7 bases.

This clone was detected only once. V gene TRBV2 combines with J gene TRBJ1-1; the D gene is possibly TRBD1 (5 bases). V was shortened by 5 bases and J by 5 bases, with 12 bases between the two germline ends. Germline lookup yields CDR1 SNHLY and CDR2 FYNNEI. This CDR3 contains 13 residues. CDR3 loop: CASSSGWGTEAFF. CDR3 nucleotides: TGTGCCAGCAGTTCCGGGTGGGGGACTGAAGCTTTCTTT.

The chain has TRBV28 and TRBJ1-1, with D unclear. Per the germline V gene, CDR1 is MDHEN and CDR2 is SYDVKM. This CDR3 comprises 11 residues. Between the trimmed V and J ends, which lost 3 bases and 5 bases, there was a span of 4 bases. The DNA of the CDR3 is TGTGCCAGCAGTTTTGGTACTGAAGCTTTCTTT. Translation gives CASSFGTEAFF.

The chain has TRBV5-1 and TRBJ1-6; TRBD1 aligns across 8 bases. With 5 bases clipped from V and 14 bases from J, the junction kept 9 bases outside the gene matches. Germline lookup yields CDR1 SGHRS and CDR2 YFSETQ. The CDR3 runs 13 residues. CDR3 region: CASSLRTGGSLHF. Here the CDR3 DNA reads TGCGCCAGCAGTCTTCGCACAGGGGGATCCCTCCACTTT.